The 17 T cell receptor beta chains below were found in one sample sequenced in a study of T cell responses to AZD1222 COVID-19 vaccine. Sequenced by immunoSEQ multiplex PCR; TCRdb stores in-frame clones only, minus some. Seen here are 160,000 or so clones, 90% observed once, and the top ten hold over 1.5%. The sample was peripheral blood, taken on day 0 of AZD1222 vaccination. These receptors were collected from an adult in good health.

The CDR3 spells CASSRDTQETQYF. CDR3 DNA sequence: TGTGCCAGCAGCCGGGACACGCAAGAGACCCAGTACTTC. The rearrangement joins TRBV5-6 to TRBJ2-5; D is perhaps TRBD1 (6 bases). The CDR3 covers 13 residues. The germline V gene has CDR1 SGHDT and CDR2 YYEEEE. V was pared by 4 bases and J by 2 bases, with 9 bases between. Filled out from reference TRBV5-6 and TRBJ2-5, the complete variable domain reads DAGVTQSPTHLIKTRGQQVTLRCSPKSGHDTVSWYQQALGQGPQFIFQYYEEEERQRGNFPDRFSGHQFPNYSSELNVNALLLGDSALYLCASSRDTQETQYFGPGTRLLVL.

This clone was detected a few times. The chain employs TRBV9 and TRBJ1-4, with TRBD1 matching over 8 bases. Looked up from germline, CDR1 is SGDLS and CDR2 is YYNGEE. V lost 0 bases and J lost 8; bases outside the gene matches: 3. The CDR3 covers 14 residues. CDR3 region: CASSVGTGREKLFF. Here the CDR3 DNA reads TGTGCCAGCAGCGTAGGGACAGGGAGAGAAAAACTGTTTTTT.

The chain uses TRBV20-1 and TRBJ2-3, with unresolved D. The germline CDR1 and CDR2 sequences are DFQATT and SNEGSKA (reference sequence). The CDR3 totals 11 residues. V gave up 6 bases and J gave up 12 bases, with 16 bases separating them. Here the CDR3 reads CSARSTPYQYF. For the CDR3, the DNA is TGCAGTGCCAGGAGTACTCCTTATCAGTATTTT.

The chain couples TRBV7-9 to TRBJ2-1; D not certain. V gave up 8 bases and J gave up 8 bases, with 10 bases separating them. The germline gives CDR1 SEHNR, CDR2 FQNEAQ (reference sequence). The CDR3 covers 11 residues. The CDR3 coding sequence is TGTGCCAGCTCAGAAGAGCATGAGCAGTTCTTC. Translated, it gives CASSEEHEQFF.

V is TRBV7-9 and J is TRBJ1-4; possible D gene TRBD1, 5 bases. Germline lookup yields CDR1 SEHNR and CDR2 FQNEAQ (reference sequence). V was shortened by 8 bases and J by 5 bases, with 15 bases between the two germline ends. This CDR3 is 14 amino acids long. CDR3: CASGDLRGNEKLFF. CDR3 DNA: TGTGCCAGCGGGGACCTAAGGGGAAATGAAAAACTGTTTTTT. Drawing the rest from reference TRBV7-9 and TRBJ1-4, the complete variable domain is DTGVSQNPRHKITKRGQNVTFRCDPISEHNRLYWYRQTLGQGPEFLTYFQNEAQLEKSRLLSDRFSAERPKGSFSTLEIQRTEQGDSAMYLCASGDLRGNEKLFFGSGTQLSVL.

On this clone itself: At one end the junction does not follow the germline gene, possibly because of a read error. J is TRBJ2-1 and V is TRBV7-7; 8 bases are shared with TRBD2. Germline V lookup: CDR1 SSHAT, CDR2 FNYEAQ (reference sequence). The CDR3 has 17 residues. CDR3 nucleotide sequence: TGTGCTAGCAGCTCGCGCCTAGCGGGTGGCTCCTACAATGAGCAGTTCTTC. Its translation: CASSSRLAGGSYNEQFF. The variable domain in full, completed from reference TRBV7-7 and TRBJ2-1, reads GAGVSQSPRYKVTKRGQDVTLRCDPISSHATLYWYQQALGQGPEFLTYFNYEAQPDKSGLPSDRFSAERPEGSISTLTIQRTEQRDSAMYRCASSSRLAGGSYNEQFFGPGTRLTVL.

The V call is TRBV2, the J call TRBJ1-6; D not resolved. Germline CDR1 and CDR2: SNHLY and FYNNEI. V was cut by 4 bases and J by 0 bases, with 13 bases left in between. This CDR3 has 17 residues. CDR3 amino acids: CASSAVQESSYNSPLHF. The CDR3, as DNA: TGTGCCAGCAGTGCAGTTCAGGAGAGCTCCTATAATTCACCCCTCCACTTT.

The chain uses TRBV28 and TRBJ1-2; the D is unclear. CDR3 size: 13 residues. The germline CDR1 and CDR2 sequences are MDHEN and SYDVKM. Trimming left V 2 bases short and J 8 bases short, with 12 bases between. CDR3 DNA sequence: TGTGCCAGCAGTTTACCCGCCTTGTGGGGCTACACCTTC. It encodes CASSLPALWGYTF.

The CDR3 sequence: CASSSGQGIGELFF. CDR3 DNA: TGTGCCAGCAGCTCGGGACAGGGAATCGGGGAGCTGTTTTTT. The chain links TRBV7-6 to TRBJ2-2; 9 bases are shared with TRBD1. The CDR3 runs to 14 residues. Germline CDR1 is SGHVS and CDR2 is FNYEAQ. The ends lost 4 bases at V and 7 bases at J; junction bases unmatched: 4.

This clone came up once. In DNA, the CDR3 is TGTGCCAGCAGCAGGGGCCACCTCACAGATACGCAGTATTTT. Translating it yields CASSRGHLTDTQYF. V usage is TRBV5-4 and J usage is TRBJ2-3, with TRBD1 as a possible D gene (5 bases). The V gene lost 4 bases and the J gene lost 2 bases, with 11 bases spanning the gap. In germline, CDR1 is SGHNT, CDR2 YYREEE (reference sequence). The CDR3 loop spans 14 amino acids.

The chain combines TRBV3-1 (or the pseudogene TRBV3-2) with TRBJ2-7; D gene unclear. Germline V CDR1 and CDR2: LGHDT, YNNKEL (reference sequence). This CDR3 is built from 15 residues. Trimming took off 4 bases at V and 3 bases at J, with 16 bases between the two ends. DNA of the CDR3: TGTGCCAGCAGCCCAGACACAGACATATTCTACGAGCAGTACTTC. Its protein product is CASSPDTDIFYEQYF.

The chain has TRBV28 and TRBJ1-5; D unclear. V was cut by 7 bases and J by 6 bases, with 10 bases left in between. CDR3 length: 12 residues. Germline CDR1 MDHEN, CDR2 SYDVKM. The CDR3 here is CASNFLTQPQHF. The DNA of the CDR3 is TGTGCCAGCAACTTCCTTACTCAGCCCCAGCATTTT.

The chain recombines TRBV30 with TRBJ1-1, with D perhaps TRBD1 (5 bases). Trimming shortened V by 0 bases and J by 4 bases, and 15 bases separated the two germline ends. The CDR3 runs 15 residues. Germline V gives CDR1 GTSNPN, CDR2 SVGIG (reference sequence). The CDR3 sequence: CAWSVSRSGVTEAFF. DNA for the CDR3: TGTGCCTGGAGTGTGAGTCGGTCGGGGGTCACTGAAGCTTTCTTT.

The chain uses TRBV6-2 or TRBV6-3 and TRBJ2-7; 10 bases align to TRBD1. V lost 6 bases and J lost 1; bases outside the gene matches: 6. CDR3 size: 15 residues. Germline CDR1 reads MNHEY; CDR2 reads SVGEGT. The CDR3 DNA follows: TGTGCCAGCAGCCAGGGACAGGGGACTTCCTACGAGCAGTACTTC. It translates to CASSQGQGTSYEQYF.

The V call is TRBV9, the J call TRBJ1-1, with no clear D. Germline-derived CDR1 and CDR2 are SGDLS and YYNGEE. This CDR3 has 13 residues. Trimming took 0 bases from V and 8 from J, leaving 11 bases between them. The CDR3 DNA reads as TGTGCCAGCAGCGTAGGTCATGGAGGGGAAGCTTTCTTT. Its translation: CASSVGHGGEAFF.

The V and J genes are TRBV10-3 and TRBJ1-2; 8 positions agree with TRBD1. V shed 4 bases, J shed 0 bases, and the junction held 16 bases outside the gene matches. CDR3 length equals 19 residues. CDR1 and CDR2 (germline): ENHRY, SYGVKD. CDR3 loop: CAISGLDREQQTTNYGYTF. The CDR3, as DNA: TGTGCCATCAGTGGATTGGACAGGGAACAACAAACCACTAACTATGGCTACACCTTC.

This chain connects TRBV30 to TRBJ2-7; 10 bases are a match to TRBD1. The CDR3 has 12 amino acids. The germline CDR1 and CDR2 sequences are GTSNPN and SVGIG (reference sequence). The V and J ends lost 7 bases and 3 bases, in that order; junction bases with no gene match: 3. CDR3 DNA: TGTGCCTACGGGACAGGGGTCTACGAGCAGTACTTC. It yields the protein CAYGTGVYEQYF.